This T cell receptor (beta chain) appears in the sequencing data of a study of OX40 agonist ivuxolimab in advanced cancers. Background for the entire study: Ivuxolimab, which targeted the costimulatory receptor OX40 (CD134), was an agonistic, fully human IgG2 monoclonal antibody. Intravenous ivuxolimab was administered to patients every 2 weeks at six dose levels: 0.01, 0.1, 0.3, 1.5, 3 and 10 mg/kg. Of the roughly 52 patients in dose escalation, about 20 had hepatocellular carcinoma, some 15 had melanoma, 9 had renal cell carcinoma and 9 had head and neck cancer. The dose-escalation cohort was approximately 83% male with a mean age of roughly 62 years, ranging from roughly 20 to 80. Prior anti-PD-1, anti-PD-L1 or anti-CTLA-4 therapy was permitted, and checkpoint inhibitors had been received by under 50% of dose-escalation patients. Partial responses were achieved by three dose-escalation patients, of whom one had hepatocellular carcinoma and two had cutaneous melanoma. The purpose of peripheral TCRbeta sequencing was to test whether ivuxolimab changed TCR sequence diversity and led to clonal T-cell expansion. The paper reports the monotherapy dose-escalation portion (N of about 50 patients) of the phase I ivuxolimab trial.

In regard to this clone: Its antigen is unknown. The record has no base qualities; no much larger clone is one base away.

The trial excluded patients who had a history of autoimmune disease or were on systemic immunosuppression. In every dose cohort, peripheral blood was drawn for TCR sequencing at baseline, cycle 4 day 1, and cycle 7 day 1. Samples were obtained from an open-label, multicenter, first-in-human phase I dose-escalation trial of ivuxolimab. Adults with locally advanced or metastatic head and neck squamous cell, hepatocellular, melanoma or renal cell carcinoma were enrolled in the trial. Before TCR sequencing, CD4+ and CD8+ T cells were separately sorted from peripheral blood. To sequence the TCRbeta CDR3 region, genomic DNA was isolated from the sorted cells. The immunoSEQ Assay was used to sequence the TCRbeta CDR3 regions. Here the immuneACCESS table is served through TCRdb, limited to in-frame sequences with V and J called. Missing clones are a known gap in these copies; in checked studies unresolved V genes cover under half, and the rest lacks a known reason. This sample lists around 50,000 clones; about nine tenths were detected once. Clones ranked in the top ten supply under 2% of the sample.

General findings and caveats noted by the study authors: In partial responders in the 0.1-3.0 mg/kg groups, normalized peripheral clonal expansion was found to be among the lowest, especially among CD8+ T cells. Low levels of normalized T-cell clonal expansion were also seen in some patients who did not respond. After ivuxolimab, expanded clones were on average more numerous among CD8+ T cells than among CD4+ T cells. At doses from 0.1 to 3.0 mg/kg, clonal expansion was seen in both CD4+ and CD8+ blood T cells between baseline and week 6. Antigen specificity was not determined for the clonally expanded peripheral T cells.

This receptor was obtained from an adult with an advanced solid tumor such as melanoma, head and neck, liver or kidney cancer. Sequenced here: CD4+ or CD8+ T cells sorted from blood, sampled in a trial of the OX40 agonist ivuxolimab.

The CDR3 is CASIYRGEDGYTF. The nucleotides are TGTGCCAGCATTTACAGGGGAGAGGATGGCTACACCTTC. The receptor chain draws on TRBV28 and TRBJ1-2, with 7 bases matching TRBD1. Reading from cysteine to phenylalanine, the CDR3 counts 13 amino acids. The entry retains the CDR3 DNA only, 39 bases that are in frame from base 1. Unmatched junction bases come to 8, with V trimmed by 7 bases and J by 6 bases. CDR1 and CDR2 are read off the germline V gene as MDHEN and SYDVKM.